This entry lists 21 T cell receptor beta chains sequenced from one sample in a study of follicular helper T cells after annual influenza vaccination. Produced via immunoSEQ multiplex PCR; TCRdb's table is partial and in-frame only. The sample yields 4,200 or so clones, around 80% seen once. Time point indicated: 2014-2015 season, 7 days after vaccination. The starting material was CXCR5- memory CD4+ T cells sorted from blood, obtained 7 days after influenza vaccination. The source is an adult who received the influenza vaccine.

CDR3 in amino acids: CASSGRTGYVLEEETQYF. For the CDR3, the DNA is TGCGCCAGCAGCGGCAGGACAGGGTATGTTTTGGAGGAGGAGACCCAGTACTTC. This rearrangement joins TRBV5-1 to TRBJ2-5; 8 bases line up with TRBD1. The CDR3 runs to 18 residues. After removal of 4 bases from V and 5 bases from J, the junction contained 19 bases not matched to a gene. Germline loops: CDR1 SGHRS, CDR2 YFSETQ.

The rearrangement uses TRBV15 and TRBJ2-3; D gene unclear. Germline loops: CDR1 LNHNV, CDR2 YYDKDF (reference sequence). Deletions cut 0 bases from V and 4 bases from J, with 5 bases between. There are 13 residues in the CDR3. CDR3 region: CATSRDLADTQYF. In nucleotides, the CDR3 is TGTGCCACCAGCAGAGATCTAGCAGATACGCAGTATTTT.

This chain joins TRBV9 and TRBJ2-2, with 8 bases matching TRBD1. The CDR3 has 14 amino acids. V lost 2 bases, J lost 6 bases, and 3 bases stayed unmatched. Per the germline V gene, CDR1 is SGDLS and CDR2 is YYNGEE. This CDR3 is CASSVRGLAGELFF. As DNA, the CDR3 is TGTGCCAGCAGCGTCAGGGGGCTAGCCGGGGAGCTGTTTTTT.

The gene calls are TRBV4-1 and TRBJ1-2; tentatively, D is TRBD1 (6 bases). The CDR3 contains 14 residues. V was trimmed by 1 base and J by 3 bases, leaving 9 bases between them. CDR1 is MGHRA and CDR2 is YSYEKL in the germline V gene. CDR3 loop: CASSQARGDYGYTF. The CDR3 DNA sequence: TGCGCCAGCAGCCAAGCCAGGGGAGACTATGGCTACACCTTC.

This chain uses TRBV9 with TRBJ2-5; 10 bases are shared with TRBD2. CDR3 length: 17 amino acids. The ends lost 0 bases at V and 2 bases at J; junction bases unmatched: 7. Germline loops: CDR1 SGDLS, CDR2 YYNGEE. The CDR3 nucleotides read TGTGCCAGCAGCGTAGGTCCCGAGCGGGGGGGACAAGAGACCCAGTACTTC. Its protein is CASSVGPERGGQETQYF. The full variable domain, its missing parts supplied by reference TRBV9 and TRBJ2-5, is DSGVTQTPKHLITATGQRVTLRCSPRSGDLSVYWYQQSLDQGLQFLIQYYNGEERAKGNILERFSAQQFPDLHSELNLSSLELGDSALYFCASSVGPERGGQETQYFGPGTRLLVL.

The chain has TRBV7-2 and TRBJ2-1; D is unclear. Germline values: CDR1 SGHTA, CDR2 FQGNSA. The length of the CDR3 is 13 residues. V lost 1 base and J 1 base, leaving 2 bases between the germline ends. In DNA form, the CDR3 reads TGTGCCAGCAGCTTAGGGTCCTACAATGAGCAGTTCTTC. The encoded protein is CASSLGSYNEQFF.

V is TRBV4-1 and J is TRBJ2-5, with D possibly TRBD2 on 6 matching bases. CDR3 length equals 15 residues. Trimming removed 0 bases at V and 7 bases at J, with 15 bases between. From germline, CDR1 is MGHRA and CDR2 YSYEKL. The CDR3 spells CASSQDSGTGVTQYF. The CDR3, as DNA: TGCGCCAGCAGCCAAGATTCCGGGACGGGAGTGACCCAGTACTTC.

The V gene is TRBV5-5, the J gene TRBJ2-1; maybe TRBD1 (6 bases). The CDR3 sequence is 14 residues long. The V gene's germline CDR1 is SGHKS and CDR2 YYEKEE (reference sequence). V lost 0 bases and J 3 bases, leaving 7 bases between the germline ends. This CDR3 reads CASSLEGHYNEQFF. The DNA for the CDR3 is TGTGCCAGCAGCTTGGAGGGACACTACAATGAGCAGTTCTTC.

This rearrangement joins TRBV23-1 to TRBJ1-4; D is perhaps TRBD1 (6 bases). Being an ORF, TRBV23-1 has a function that is uncertain. With 3 bases removed from V and 8 bases from J, the gap between germline ends came to 22 bases. This CDR3 spans 17 amino acids. CDR3 amino acids: CASSQSDRGALVEKLFF. The CDR3, as DNA: TGCGCCAGCAGTCAGTCGGACAGAGGGGCATTGGTAGAAAAACTGTTTTTT.

This chain uses TRBV7-6 with TRBJ2-7; 7 bases line up with TRBD1. V shed 1 base and J 2 bases; nucleotides not matched to a gene: 2. Germline lookup yields CDR1 SGHVS and CDR2 FNYEAQ. The CDR3 extends over 14 amino acids. This CDR3 is CASSLGTGTYEQYF. CDR3 nucleotide sequence: TGTGCCAGCAGCTTAGGGACAGGAACCTACGAGCAGTACTTC.

The chain has TRBV5-1 and TRBJ2-3; D tentatively fits TRBD1 or TRBD2 (6 bases each). V was trimmed by 5 bases and J by 0 bases, leaving 16 bases between them. Germline CDR1 reads SGHRS; CDR2 reads YFSETQ. CDR3 length: 16 residues. The chain's CDR3 is CASSLWRGISTDTQYF. The CDR3 DNA reads TGCGCCAGCAGTCTGTGGAGGGGGATTAGCACAGATACGCAGTATTTT. The entire variable domain, with the rest obtained from reference TRBV5-1 and TRBJ2-3, is as follows: KAGVTQTPRYLIKTRGQQVTLSCSPISGHRSVSWYQQTPGQGLQFLFEYFSETQRNKGNFPGRFSGRQFSNSRSEMNVSTLELGDSALYLCASSLWRGISTDTQYFGPGTRLTVL.

This chain joins TRBV5-5 and TRBJ1-6, with 7 bases fitting TRBD1. The CDR3 is 13 amino acids. The V gene end was trimmed by 3 bases and the J gene end by 13 bases; junction bases not matched to a gene: 7. In germline, CDR1 is SGHKS, CDR2 YYEKEE (reference sequence). For the CDR3, the DNA is TGTGCCAGCAGCTCCCCGGACAGGCCGCCCCTCCACTTT. Translated: CASSSPDRPPLHF.

The chain employs TRBV28 and TRBJ1-5; D perhaps matches TRBD1 (5 bases). This CDR3 region has 13 residues. In germline, CDR1 is MDHEN, CDR2 SYDVKM. Trimming took 10 bases from V and 5 from J, leaving 15 bases between them. Written as DNA, the CDR3 is TGTGCCACCATCCCGGGGGAGGATCAGCCCCAGCATTTT. The encoded protein is CATIPGEDQPQHF.

The chain has TRBV6-5 and TRBJ2-5, with TRBD2 identical over 7 bases. Trimming at V came to 6 bases and at J to 5 bases, leaving 9 bases not matched to a gene. CDR1 and CDR2 (germline): MNHEY, SVGAGI. The CDR3 length is 14 residues. DNA for the CDR3: TGTGCCAGCAGGCTCAGCGGGGTTGCGGAGACCCAGTACTTC. Translation: CASRLSGVAETQYF.

The V gene is TRBV6-1, the J gene TRBJ1-4; D may be TRBD1 (5 bases). The germline V gene encodes CDR1 MNHNS and CDR2 SASEGT. CDR3 length equals 15 residues. Trimming left V 6 bases short and J 0 bases short, with 11 bases between. The CDR3 is CASRSPDTTNEKLFF. The CDR3 DNA reads as TGTGCCAGCAGGTCGCCGGACACAACTAATGAAAAACTGTTTTTT.

CDR3 sequence (DNA): TGTGCCAGCAGCTCCTACAGGGGGTCCTATGGCTACACCTTC. Translated: CASSSYRGSYGYTF. The chain recombines TRBV11-2 with TRBJ1-2, with TRBD1 identical over 8 bases. The J segment lost 4 bases and the V segment lost 4 bases, leaving 5 bases of the junction unmatched. CDR1 and CDR2 from the germline V gene are SGHAT and FQNNGV. This CDR3 is 14 amino acids long.

The rearrangement links TRBV18 to TRBJ2-7; TRBD2 might be the D (6 bases). Per germline, CDR1 KGHSH and CDR2 LQKENI. The CDR3 is 14 residues long. V was clipped by 5 bases and J by 2 bases, with 13 bases between them. CDR3 protein: CASSFGTGTYEQYF. CDR3 in DNA: TGTGCCAGCTCATTCGGGACTGGTACCTACGAGCAGTACTTC.

This chain connects TRBV11-2 to TRBJ2-4; no clear D. Germline-derived CDR1 and CDR2 are SGHAT and FQNNGV. There are 15 residues in the CDR3. Trimming took off 4 bases at V and 0 bases at J, with 10 bases between the two ends. Here the CDR3 DNA reads TGTGCCAGCAGCTCCAACTTGTTAGCCAAAAACATTCAGTACTTC. It translates to CASSSNLLAKNIQYF.

The V gene is TRBV7-9, the J gene TRBJ2-6; tentative D call: TRBD2 (6 bases). Germline-derived CDR1 and CDR2 are SEHNR and FQNEAQ (reference sequence). The CDR3 spans 15 residues. Trimming took off 3 bases at V and 2 bases at J, with 8 bases between the two ends. The DNA for the CDR3 is TGTGCCAGCAGCTTCGGGGGAACTGGGGCCAACGTCCTGACTTTC. It codes for CASSFGGTGANVLTF. The variable domain in full, completed from reference TRBV7-9 and TRBJ2-6, reads DTGVSQNPRHKITKRGQNVTFRCDPISEHNRLYWYRQTLGQGPEFLTYFQNEAQLEKSRLLSDRFSAERPKGSFSTLEIQRTEQGDSAMYLCASSFGGTGANVLTFGAGSRLTVL.

Only a few counts were recorded for this clone. The chain recombines TRBV30 with TRBJ1-5; 11 bases line up with TRBD1. Trimming took 0 bases from V and 2 from J; bases not matched to a gene: 9. Germline assignment: CDR1 GTSNPN and CDR2 SVGIG (reference sequence). The CDR3 spans 18 residues. CDR3 nucleotides: TGTGCCTGGAGTGTACAAAGGACAGGGGGCTTGGGCAATCAGCCCCAGCATTTT. Its protein product is CAWSVQRTGGLGNQPQHF.

The chain couples TRBV5-4 to TRBJ1-6; D gene uncertain. The CDR3 runs 12 residues. V lost 0 bases to trimming and J lost 6 bases, with 1 base between them. Looked up from germline, CDR1 is SGHNT and CDR2 is YYREEE (reference sequence). The CDR3 spells CASSLANSPLHF. CDR3 in DNA: TGTGCCAGCAGCTTGGCTAATTCACCCCTCCACTTT.